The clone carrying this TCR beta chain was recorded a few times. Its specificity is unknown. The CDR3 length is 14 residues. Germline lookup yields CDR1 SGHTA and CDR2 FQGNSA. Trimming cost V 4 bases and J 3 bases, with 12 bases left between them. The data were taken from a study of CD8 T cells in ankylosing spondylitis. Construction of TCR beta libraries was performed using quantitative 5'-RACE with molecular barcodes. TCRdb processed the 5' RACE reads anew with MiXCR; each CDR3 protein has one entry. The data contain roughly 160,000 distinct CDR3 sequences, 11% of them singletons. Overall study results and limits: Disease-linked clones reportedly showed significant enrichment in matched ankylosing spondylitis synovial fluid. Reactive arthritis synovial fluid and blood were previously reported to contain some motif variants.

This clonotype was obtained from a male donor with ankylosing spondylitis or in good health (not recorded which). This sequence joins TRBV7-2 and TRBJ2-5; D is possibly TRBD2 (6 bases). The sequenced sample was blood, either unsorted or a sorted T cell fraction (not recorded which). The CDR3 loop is CASSWGLQKETQYF. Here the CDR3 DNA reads TGTGCCAGCAGCTGGGGACTGCAGAAAGAGACCCAGTACTTC.